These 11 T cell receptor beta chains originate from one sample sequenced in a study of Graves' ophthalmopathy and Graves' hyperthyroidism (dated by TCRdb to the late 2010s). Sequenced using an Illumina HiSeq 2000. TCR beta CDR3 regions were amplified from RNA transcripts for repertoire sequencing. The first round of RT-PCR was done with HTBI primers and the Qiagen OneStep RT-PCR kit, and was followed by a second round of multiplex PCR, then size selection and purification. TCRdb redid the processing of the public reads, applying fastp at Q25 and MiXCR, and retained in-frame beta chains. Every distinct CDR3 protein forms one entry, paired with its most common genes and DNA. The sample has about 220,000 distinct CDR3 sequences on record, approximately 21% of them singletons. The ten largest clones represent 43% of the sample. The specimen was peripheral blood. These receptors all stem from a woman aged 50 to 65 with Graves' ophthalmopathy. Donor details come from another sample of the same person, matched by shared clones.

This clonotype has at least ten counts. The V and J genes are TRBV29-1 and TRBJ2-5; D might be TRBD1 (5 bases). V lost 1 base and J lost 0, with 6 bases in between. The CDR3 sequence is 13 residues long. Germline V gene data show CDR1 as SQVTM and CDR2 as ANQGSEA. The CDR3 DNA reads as TGCAGCGTTGAAGGACAGAACCAAGAGACCCAGTACTTC. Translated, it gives CSVEGQNQETQYF.

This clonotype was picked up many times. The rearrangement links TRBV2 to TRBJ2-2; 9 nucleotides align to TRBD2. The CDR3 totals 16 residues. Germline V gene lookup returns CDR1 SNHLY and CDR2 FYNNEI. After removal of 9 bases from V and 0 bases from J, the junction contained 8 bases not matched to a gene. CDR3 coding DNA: TGTGCCAGGCAGGGGACTAGCTCCGCGAACACCGGGGAGCTGTTTTTT. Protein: CARQGTSSANTGELFF.

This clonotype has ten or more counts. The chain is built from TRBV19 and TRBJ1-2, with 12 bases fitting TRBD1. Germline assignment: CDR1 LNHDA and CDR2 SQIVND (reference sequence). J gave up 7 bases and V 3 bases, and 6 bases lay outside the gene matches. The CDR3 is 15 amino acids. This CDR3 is CASSIGGQGAFGYTF. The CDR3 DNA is TGTGCCAGTAGTATCGGGGGACAGGGGGCTTTTGGCTACACCTTC. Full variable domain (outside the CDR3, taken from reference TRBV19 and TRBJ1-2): DGGITQSPKYLFRKEGQNVTLSCEQNLNHDAMYWYRQDPGQGLRLIYYSQIVNDFQKGDIAEGYSVSREKKESFPLTVTSAQKNPTAFYLCASSIGGQGAFGYTFGSGTRLTVV.

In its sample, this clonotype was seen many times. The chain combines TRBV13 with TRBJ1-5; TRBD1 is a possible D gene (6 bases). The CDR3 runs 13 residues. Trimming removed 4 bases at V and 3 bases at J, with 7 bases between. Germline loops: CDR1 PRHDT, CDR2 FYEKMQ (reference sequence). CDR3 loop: CASSWGANQPQHF. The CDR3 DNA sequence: TGTGCCAGCAGCTGGGGGGCCAATCAGCCCCAGCATTTT.

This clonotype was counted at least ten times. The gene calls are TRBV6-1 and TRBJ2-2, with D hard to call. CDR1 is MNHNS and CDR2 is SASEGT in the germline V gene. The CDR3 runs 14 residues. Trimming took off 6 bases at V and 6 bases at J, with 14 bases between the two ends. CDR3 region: CASRRTAQPGELFF. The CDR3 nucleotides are TGTGCCAGCAGGAGAACGGCCCAACCCGGGGAGCTGTTTTTT.

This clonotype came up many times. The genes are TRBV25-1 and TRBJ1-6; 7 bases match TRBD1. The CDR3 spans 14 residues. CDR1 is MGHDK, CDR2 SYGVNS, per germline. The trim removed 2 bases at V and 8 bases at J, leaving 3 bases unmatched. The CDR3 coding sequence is TGTGCCAGCAGTGAACAGGGGGGGGATTCACCCCTCCACTTT. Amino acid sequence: CASSEQGGDSPLHF.

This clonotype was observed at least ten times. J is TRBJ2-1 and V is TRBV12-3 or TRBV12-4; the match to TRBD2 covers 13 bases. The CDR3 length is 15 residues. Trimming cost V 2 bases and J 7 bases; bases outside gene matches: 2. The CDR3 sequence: CASSLRTSGSNEQFF. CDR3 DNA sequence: TGTGCCAGCAGTTTACGGACTAGCGGGAGTAATGAGCAGTTCTTC.

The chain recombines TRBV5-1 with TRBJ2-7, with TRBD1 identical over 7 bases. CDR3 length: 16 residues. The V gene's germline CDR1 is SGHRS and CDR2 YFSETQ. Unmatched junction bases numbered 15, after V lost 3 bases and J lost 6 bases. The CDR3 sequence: CASSSTPRQGSGEQYF. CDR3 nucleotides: TGCGCCAGCAGCTCAACCCCCCGACAGGGAAGCGGCGAGCAGTACTTC.

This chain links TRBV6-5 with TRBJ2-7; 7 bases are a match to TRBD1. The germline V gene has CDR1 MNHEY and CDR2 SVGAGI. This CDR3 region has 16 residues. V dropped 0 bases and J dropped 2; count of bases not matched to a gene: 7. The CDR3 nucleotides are TGTGCCAGCAGTTACTCGGGCCGACAGGGAACCTACGAGCAGTACTTC. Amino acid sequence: CASSYSGRQGTYEQYF.

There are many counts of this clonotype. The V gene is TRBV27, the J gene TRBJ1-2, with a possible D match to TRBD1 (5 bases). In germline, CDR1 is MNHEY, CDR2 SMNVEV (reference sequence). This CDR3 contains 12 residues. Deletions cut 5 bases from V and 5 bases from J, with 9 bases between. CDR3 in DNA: TGTGCCAGCAGTCCGCAGGGATATGGCTACACCTTC. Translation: CASSPQGYGYTF.

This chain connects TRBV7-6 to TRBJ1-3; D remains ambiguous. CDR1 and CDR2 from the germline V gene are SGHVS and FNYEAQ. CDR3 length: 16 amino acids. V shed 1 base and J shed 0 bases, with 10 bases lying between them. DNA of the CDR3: TGTGCCAGCAGCTTAGGGCCGGCGAGCTCTGGAAACACCATATATTTT. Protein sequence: CASSLGPASSGNTIYF.